The clone carrying this T cell receptor (beta chain) was seen a handful of times. Its antigen is not identified. TCRdb analysed the 5' RACE reads with MiXCR anew, one entry per CDR3 protein. The sample holds around 480,000 distinct CDR3 sequences, 17% seen once. Germline V lookup: CDR1 MDHEN, CDR2 SYDVKM. The CDR3 is 15 amino acids. J was trimmed by 2 bases and V by 5 bases; bases with no gene match: 6. This specimen comes from a study of CD8 T cells in ankylosing spondylitis. Study results and limitations: A motif of under 10 highly homologous TCR beta variants was seen as apparently characteristic of ankylosing spondylitis blood.

The source of this sequence is a male donor with ankylosing spondylitis. What was sequenced was blood, either unsorted or a sorted T cell fraction (not recorded which). The rearrangement uses TRBV28 and TRBJ2-7; TRBD2 matches 10 bases. CDR3 nucleotide sequence: TGTGCCAGCAGTAGGCCGGGACTAGCGACCTACGAGCAGTACTTC. This codes for CASSRPGLATYEQYF.